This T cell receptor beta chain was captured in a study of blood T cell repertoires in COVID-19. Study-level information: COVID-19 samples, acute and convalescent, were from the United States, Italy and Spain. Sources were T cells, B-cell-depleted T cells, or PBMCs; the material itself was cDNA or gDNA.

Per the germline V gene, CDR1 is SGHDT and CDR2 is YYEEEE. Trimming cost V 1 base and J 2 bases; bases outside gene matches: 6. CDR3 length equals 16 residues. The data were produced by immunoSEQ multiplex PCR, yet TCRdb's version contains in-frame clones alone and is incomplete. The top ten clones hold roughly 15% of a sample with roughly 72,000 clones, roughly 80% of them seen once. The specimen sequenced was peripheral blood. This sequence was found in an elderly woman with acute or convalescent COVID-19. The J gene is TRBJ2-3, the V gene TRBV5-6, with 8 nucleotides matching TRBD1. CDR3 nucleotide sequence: TGTGCCAGCAGCTTGAACAGGGGGACGGCCACAGATACGCAGTATTTT. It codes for CASSLNRGTATDTQYF.